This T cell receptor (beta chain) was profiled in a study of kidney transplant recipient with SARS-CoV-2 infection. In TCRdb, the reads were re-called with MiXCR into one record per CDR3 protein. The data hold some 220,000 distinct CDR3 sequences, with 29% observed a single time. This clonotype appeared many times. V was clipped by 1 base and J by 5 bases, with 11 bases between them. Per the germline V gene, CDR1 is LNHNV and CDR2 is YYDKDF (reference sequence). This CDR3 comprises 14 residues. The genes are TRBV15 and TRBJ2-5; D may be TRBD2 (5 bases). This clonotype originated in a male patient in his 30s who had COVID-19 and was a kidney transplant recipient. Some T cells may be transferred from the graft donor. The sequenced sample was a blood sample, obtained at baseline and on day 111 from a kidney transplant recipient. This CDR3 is CATSRAGWTETQYF. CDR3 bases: TGTGCCACCAGCAGAGCGGGGTGGACCGAGACCCAGTACTTC.